These 15 T cell receptor beta chains were all obtained from the same sample, sequenced in a study of OX40 agonist ivuxolimab in advanced cancers. The data were produced by immunoSEQ multiplex PCR, yet TCRdb's version contains in-frame clones alone and is incomplete. Counted here are 75,000 to 90,000 clones, about 90% occurring once; the ten biggest clones make up 8.4%. The sequenced sample was CD4+ or CD8+ T cells sorted from blood, obtained in a trial of the OX40 agonist ivuxolimab. The receptors come from an adult with an advanced solid tumor such as melanoma, head and neck, liver or kidney cancer.

This chain joins TRBV19 and TRBJ1-1; the D is unclear. From germline, CDR1 is LNHDA and CDR2 SQIVND (reference sequence). There are 12 residues in the CDR3. V lost 0 bases and J lost 3, with 2 bases in between. This CDR3 reads CASSIDYTEAFF. The DNA for the CDR3 is TGTGCCAGTAGTATAGATTACACTGAAGCTTTCTTT.

This CDR3 is CASSFFSANQPQHF. DNA for the CDR3: TGTGCCAGCAGTTTTTTTTCGGCCAATCAGCCCCAGCATTTT. The rearrangement uses TRBV28 and TRBJ1-5; D is unclear. Germline-derived CDR1 and CDR2 are MDHEN and SYDVKM. Trimming removed 3 bases from V and 3 bases from J, with 9 bases in between. This CDR3 contains 14 residues. Full variable domain (rest looked up from reference TRBV28 and TRBJ1-5): DVKVTQSSRYLVKRTGEKVFLECVQDMDHENMFWYRQDPGLGLRLIYFSYDVKMKEKGDIPEGYSVSREKKERFSLILESASTNQTSMYLCASSFFSANQPQHFGDGTRLSIL.

This clone was recorded only once. The V call is TRBV6-1, the J call TRBJ2-1; D is possibly TRBD2 (6 bases). The CDR3 has 15 amino acids. Trimming took off 4 bases at V and 9 bases at J, with 19 bases between the two ends. CDR1 MNHNS and CDR2 SASEGT come from the germline V gene. CDR3 protein: CASSVGLAILGEQFF. The CDR3 DNA reads as TGTGCCAGCAGTGTGGGGCTAGCGATACTCGGTGAGCAGTTCTTC.

This chain uses TRBV15 with TRBJ1-1; tentatively, D is TRBD1 (6 bases). The germline gives CDR1 LNHNV, CDR2 YYDKDF (reference sequence). Trimming took 9 bases from V and 3 from J, leaving 17 bases between them. This CDR3 region has 14 residues. This chain's CDR3 is CATTPSGEDTEAFF. The CDR3 DNA follows: TGTGCCACTACCCCTTCAGGGGAGGACACTGAAGCTTTCTTT.

The count of this clone is one. The chain employs TRBV30 and TRBJ2-7; D unclear. V was clipped by 2 bases and J by 5 bases, with 10 bases between them. Germline CDR1 GTSNPN, CDR2 SVGIG (reference sequence). The CDR3 has 12 amino acids. The CDR3 nucleotides read TGTGCCTGGAGTTCACGGGTACACGAGCAGTACTTC. Protein product: CAWSSRVHEQYF.

This rearrangement joins TRBV28 to TRBJ2-7; D may match TRBD1 or TRBD2 (5 bases each). The CDR3 has 11 residues. Germline V gene data show CDR1 as MDHEN and CDR2 as SYDVKM. V dropped 5 bases and J dropped 3 bases, with 5 bases sitting between them. The CDR3 DNA reads TGTGCCAGCAGTGGGGGCTACGAGCAGTACGTC. Its protein product is CASSGGYEQYV.

This rearrangement joins TRBV5-8 to TRBJ1-3, with D possibly TRBD1 on 5 matching bases. The CDR3 loop spans 16 amino acids. CDR1 SGHTS and CDR2 YDEGEE come from the germline V gene. V gave up 4 bases and J gave up 2 bases, with 16 bases separating them. The CDR3 here is CASSMPGGVPGNTIYF. The CDR3 region has the DNA TGTGCCAGCAGCATGCCTGGGGGAGTTCCTGGAAACACCATATATTTT.

The chain has TRBV2 and TRBJ2-5, with 8 nucleotides matching TRBD2. The CDR3 consists of 15 residues. Germline V gene sequence: CDR1 SNHLY, CDR2 FYNNEI. After removal of 6 bases from V and 0 bases from J, the junction contained 6 bases not matched to a gene. CDR3 coding DNA: TGTGCCAGCAGATGGGGACTAGAGTACCAAGAGACCCAGTACTTC. This codes for CASRWGLEYQETQYF. The full variable domain, rest sourced from reference TRBV2 and TRBJ2-5, is EPEVTQTPSHQVTQMGQEVILRCVPISNHLYFYWYRQILGQKVEFLVSFYNNEISEKSEIFDDQFSVERPDGSNFTLKIRSTKLEDSAMYFCASRWGLEYQETQYFGPGTRLLVL.

This sequence joins TRBV19 and TRBJ1-5, with D uncertain. CDR3 length equals 13 residues. Germline V lookup: CDR1 LNHDA, CDR2 SQIVND (reference sequence). V was shortened by 6 bases and J by 3 bases, with 9 bases between the two germline ends. This CDR3 is CASSRRVNQPQHF. CDR3 DNA sequence: TGTGCCAGTAGCCGGAGAGTCAATCAGCCCCAGCATTTT.

This chain connects TRBV6-5 to TRBJ1-1; the D gene is possibly TRBD1 (6 bases). The CDR3 has 14 residues. From germline, CDR1 is MNHEY and CDR2 SVGAGI. Trimming left V 8 bases short and J 1 base short, with 14 bases between. The CDR3 reads CASAAAGANTEAFF. CDR3 coding DNA: TGTGCCAGCGCCGCGGCAGGGGCGAACACTGAAGCTTTCTTT.

The J gene is TRBJ1-1, the V gene TRBV25-1; D gene unclear. Germline CDR1 reads MGHDK; CDR2 reads SYGVNS. The CDR3 sequence is 11 residues long. Between the trimmed V and J ends, which lost 3 bases and 1 base, there was a span of 0 bases. The CDR3 coding sequence is TGTGCCAGCAGTGAGAACACTGAAGCTTTCTTT. Encoded protein: CASSENTEAFF.

This chain joins TRBV30 and TRBJ1-2; D is uncertain. This CDR3 spans 10 amino acids. The V end lost 5 bases, the J end lost 1 base, and 2 bases lay between the germline ends. Germline loops: CDR1 GTSNPN, CDR2 SVGIG (reference sequence). CDR3 residues: CAWDNYGYTF. In nucleotides, the CDR3 is TGTGCCTGGGATAACTATGGCTACACCTTC.

This chain connects TRBV6-6 to TRBJ2-1, with 9 positions matching TRBD2. CDR3 length: 15 residues. The V gene end was trimmed by 1 base and the J gene end by 6 bases; junction bases not matched to a gene: 4. CDR1 and CDR2 from the germline V gene are MNHNY and SVGAGI (reference sequence). The CDR3 loop is CASSYWASGINEQFF. The CDR3 coding sequence is TGTGCCAGCAGTTACTGGGCTAGCGGGATCAATGAGCAGTTCTTC.

V is TRBV4-2 and J is TRBJ2-2, with 7 nucleotides matching TRBD1. V dropped 0 bases and J dropped 3; count of bases not matched to a gene: 10. The CDR3 has 18 amino acids. Germline CDR1 LGHNA, CDR2 YNFKEQ. DNA of the CDR3: TGTGCCAGCAGCCAAGATAATTTACAGGGGTTATACACCGGGGAGCTGTTTTTT. As protein: CASSQDNLQGLYTGELFF.

The rearrangement uses TRBV20-1 and TRBJ2-5, with 7 bases matching TRBD1. Germline values: CDR1 DFQATT, CDR2 SNEGSKA (reference sequence). V trimming: 5 bases; J trimming: 5 bases; junction bases outside the gene matches: 2. The length of the CDR3 is 11 residues. The CDR3 nucleotides are TGCAGTGCTTACAGGGGTGAGACCCAGTACTTC. Protein product: CSAYRGETQYF.